These 5 T cell receptor beta chains were all obtained from the same sample, sequenced in a study of blood T cell repertoires in COVID-19. Assay: immunoSEQ multiplex PCR; the TCRdb copy retains only in-frame clones and omits some. Found here are 200,000 to 250,000 clones, 70% to 90% of them singletons; the top ten hold about 1%. Sequencing was done on a sample of peripheral blood. The receptors derive from a man aged 40-49 years with acute or convalescent COVID-19.

The DNA for the CDR3 is TGCGCCAGCAGTGAGTGGACAGACACTGAAGCTTTCTTT. Translated, it gives CASSEWTDTEAFF. The chain has TRBV10-1 and TRBJ1-1; TRBD1 is a possible D gene (6 bases). This CDR3 has 13 residues. The germline V gene has CDR1 WNHNN and CDR2 SYGVQD (reference sequence). Trimming removed 1 base from V and 3 bases from J, with 6 bases in between.

The V call is TRBV7-3, the J call TRBJ2-6; 8 bases agree with TRBD2. With 5 bases clipped from V and 4 bases from J, the junction kept 7 bases outside the gene matches. The CDR3 contains 16 residues. Germline V lookup: CDR1 SGHTA, CDR2 FQGTGA. In DNA, the CDR3 is TGTGCCAGCAGCCCACGGGGGGGGCTGGGGGCCAACGTCCTGACTTTC. Translation gives CASSPRGGLGANVLTF.

This sequence joins TRBV5-6 and TRBJ1-2, with D uncertain. V was trimmed by 0 bases and J by 5 bases, leaving 11 bases between them. The CDR3 totals 14 residues. The germline V gene encodes CDR1 SGHDT and CDR2 YYEEEE. The CDR3 here is CASSLDDKRYGYTF. CDR3 DNA sequence: TGTGCCAGCAGCTTGGATGACAAGAGATATGGCTACACCTTC.

This clone occurred a few times. The J gene is TRBJ1-3, the V gene TRBV6-4, with D possibly TRBD1 on 5 matching bases. The CDR3 is made up of 17 amino acids. From germline, CDR1 is MRHNA and CDR2 SNTAGT. V shed 4 bases and J shed 5 bases, with 21 bases lying between them. CDR3 residues: CASSVVLSRGYRNTIYF. DNA of the CDR3: TGTGCCAGCAGTGTTGTCCTCTCTCGGGGGTATCGAAACACCATATATTTT.

Details on this clone: Germline is not matched at one junction end, which may reflect a read error. CDR3 sequence (DNA): TGTGCTAGCAGCGTAACCGGGACAGGGGTTCCCGGGGAGCTGTTTTTT. Amino acid sequence: CASSVTGTGVPGELFF. This sequence joins TRBV7-7 and TRBJ2-2, with 10 nucleotides matching TRBD1. This CDR3 contains 16 residues. Germline loops: CDR1 SSHAT, CDR2 FNYEAQ (reference sequence).